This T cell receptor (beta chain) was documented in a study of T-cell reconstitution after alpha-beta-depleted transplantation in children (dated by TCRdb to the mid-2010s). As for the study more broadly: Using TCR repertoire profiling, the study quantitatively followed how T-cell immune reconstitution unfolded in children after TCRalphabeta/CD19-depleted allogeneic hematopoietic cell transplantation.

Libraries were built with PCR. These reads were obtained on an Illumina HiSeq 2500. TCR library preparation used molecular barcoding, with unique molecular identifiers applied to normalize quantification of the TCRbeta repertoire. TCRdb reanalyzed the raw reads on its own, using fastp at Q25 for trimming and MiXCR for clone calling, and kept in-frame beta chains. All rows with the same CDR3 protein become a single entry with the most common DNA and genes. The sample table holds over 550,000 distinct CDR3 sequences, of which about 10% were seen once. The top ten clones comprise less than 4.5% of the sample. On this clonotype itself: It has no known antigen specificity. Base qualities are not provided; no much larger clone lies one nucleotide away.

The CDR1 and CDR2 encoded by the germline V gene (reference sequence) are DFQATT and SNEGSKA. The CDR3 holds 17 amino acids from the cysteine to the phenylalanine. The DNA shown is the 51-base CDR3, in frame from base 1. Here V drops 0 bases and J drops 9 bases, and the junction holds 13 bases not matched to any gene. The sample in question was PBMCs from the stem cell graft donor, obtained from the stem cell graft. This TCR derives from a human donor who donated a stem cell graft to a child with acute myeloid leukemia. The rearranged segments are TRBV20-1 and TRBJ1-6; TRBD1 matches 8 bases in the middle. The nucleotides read TGCAGTGCTAGAGATCGGAGACAGGGGCAAACGGTTTCACCCCTCCACTTT. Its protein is CSARDRRQGQTVSPLHF.